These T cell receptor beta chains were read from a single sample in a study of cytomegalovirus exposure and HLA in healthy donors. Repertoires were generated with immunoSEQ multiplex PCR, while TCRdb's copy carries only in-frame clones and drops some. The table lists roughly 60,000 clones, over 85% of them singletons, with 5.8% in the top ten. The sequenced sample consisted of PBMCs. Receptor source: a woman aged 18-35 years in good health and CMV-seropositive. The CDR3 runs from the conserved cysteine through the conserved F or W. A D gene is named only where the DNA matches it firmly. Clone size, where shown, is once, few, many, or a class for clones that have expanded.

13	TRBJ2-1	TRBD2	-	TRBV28	TGTGCCAGCAGTTTGTCCGGGACTAGCGGCCCGTTCTTC	CASSLSGTSGPFF
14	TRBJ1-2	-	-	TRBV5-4	TGTGCCAGCAGTAGAAAGGTGGAGAACTATGGCTACACCTTC	CASSRKVENYGYTF
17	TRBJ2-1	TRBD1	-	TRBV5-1	TGCGCCAGCGCACTTGGATCAGGGACAGGGGGCTACAATGAGCAGTTCTTC	CASALGSGTGGYNEQFF
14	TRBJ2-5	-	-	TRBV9	TGTGCCAGCAGCTCCCGTGACGGGGAAGAGACCCAGTACTTC	CASSSRDGEETQYF
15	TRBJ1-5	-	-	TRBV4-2	TGTGCCAGCAGCCAAGTGGGGGGAAGCAATCAGCCCCAGCATTTT	CASSQVGGSNQPQHF
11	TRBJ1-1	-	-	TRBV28	TGTGCCAGCACGCTCGGCACTGAAGCTTTCTTT	CASTLGTEAFF
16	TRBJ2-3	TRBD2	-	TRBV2	TGTGCCAGCAGGCCGGGACTAGCGCAGAGCACAGATACGCAGTATTTT	CASRPGLAQSTDTQYF
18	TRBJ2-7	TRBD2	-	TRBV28	TGTGCCAGCAGTTATAGCGGGGATCCCCGCGTGAGCTCCTACGAGCAGTACTTC	CASSYSGDPRVSSYEQYF
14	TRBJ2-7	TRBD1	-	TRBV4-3	TGCGCCAGCAGCCAAGCGACAGGGGGCTACGAGCAGTACTTC	CASSQATGGYEQYF
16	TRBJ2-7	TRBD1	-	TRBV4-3	TGCGCCAGCAGCCAGGGCTTGGGGGACAGGGGCTACGAGCAGTACTTC	CASSQGLGDRGYEQYF
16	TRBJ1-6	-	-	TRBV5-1	TGCGCCAGCAGCTTGGGGGCAGCCTCTCCAAATTCACCCCTCCACTTT	CASSLGAASPNSPLHF
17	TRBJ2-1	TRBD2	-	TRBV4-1	TGCGCCAGCAGCCTGAACGAAGCGGGGAGCTCCTACAATGAGCAGTTCTTC	CASSLNEAGSSYNEQFF
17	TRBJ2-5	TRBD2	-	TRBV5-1	TGCGCCAGCAGCTTGGTGCTAGCGGGGGCCCGGGGGGAGACCCAGTACTTC	CASSLVLAGARGETQYF
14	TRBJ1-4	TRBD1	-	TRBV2	TGTGCCAGCAGTGTGGACAGGCCTAATGAAAAACTGTTTTTT	CASSVDRPNEKLFF
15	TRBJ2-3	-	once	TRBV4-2	TGTGCCAGCAGCCAAGAATCTGGGGGGGCAAATACGCAGTATTTT	CASSQESGGANTQYF
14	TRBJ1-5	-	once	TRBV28	TGTGCCAGCAGCTTTAGGGGGAGCAATCAGCCCCAGCATTTT	CASSFRGSNQPQHF
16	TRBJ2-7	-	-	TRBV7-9	TGTGCCAGCAGCTTAGTTCGTTCTAGTCAAGTCTACGAGCAGTACTTC	CASSLVRSSQVYEQYF
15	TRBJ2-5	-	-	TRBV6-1	TGTGCCAGCTCGAAGTCGCCGGGACGGGGGGAGACCCAGTACTTC	CASSKSPGRGETQYF
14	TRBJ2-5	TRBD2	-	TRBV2	TGTGCCAGCACCGTAGCGGGGGGGCCCGAGACCCAGTACTTC	CASTVAGGPETQYF
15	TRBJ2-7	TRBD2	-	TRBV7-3	TGTGCCAGCAGCCCTTCGACTAGCGGGAGCGGCGAGCAGTACTTC	CASSPSTSGSGEQYF
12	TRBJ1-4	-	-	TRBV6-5	TGTGCCAGCAGCCCACAGAATGAAAAACTGTTTTTT	CASSPQNEKLFF
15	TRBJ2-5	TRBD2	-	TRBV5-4	TGTGCCAGCAGCTTCGGGGGGGCCCTACAAGAGACCCAGTACTTC	CASSFGGALQETQYF
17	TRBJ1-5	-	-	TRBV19	TGTGCCAGTAGTATTGGACAGATGGGGTATAGCAATCAGCCCCAGCATTTT	CASSIGQMGYSNQPQHF
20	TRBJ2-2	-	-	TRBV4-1	TGCGCCAGCAGCCAAGAAAAGCCCAGCGGCGCGAGGGCGAACACCGGGGAGCTGTTTTTT	CASSQEKPSGARANTGELFF
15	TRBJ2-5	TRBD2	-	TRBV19	TGTGCCAGTAGTATCGGGGGGAACAACCAAGAGACCCAGTACTTC	CASSIGGNNQETQYF
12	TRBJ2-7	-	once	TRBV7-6	TGTGCCAGCAGCTTAGGGGGGGTCGAGCAGTACTTC	CASSLGGVEQYF
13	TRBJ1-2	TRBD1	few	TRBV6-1	TGTGCCAGCAGTCGGGACAGGAACTATGGCTACACCTTC	CASSRDRNYGYTF
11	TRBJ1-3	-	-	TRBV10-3	TGTGCGTCAGAATCTGGAAACACCATATATTTT	CASESGNTIYF
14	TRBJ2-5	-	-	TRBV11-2	TGTGCCAGCAGCGCGGCGAGGATTGTAGGGACCCAGTACTTC	CASSAARIVGTQYF
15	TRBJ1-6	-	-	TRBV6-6	TGTGCCAGCAACCTACAGGAAACCTATAATTCACCCCTCCACTTT	CASNLQETYNSPLHF
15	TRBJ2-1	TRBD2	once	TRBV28	TGTGCCAGCAGTTTACCTAGCGGGAGCGGTAATGAGCAGTTCTTC	CASSLPSGSGNEQFF
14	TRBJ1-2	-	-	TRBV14	TGTGCCAGCAGCCAAGGACAGGCCTACTATGGCTACACCTTC	CASSQGQAYYGYTF
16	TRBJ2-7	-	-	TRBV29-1	TGCAGCGTTGCAGGGGGCGAGCGGGGGGCCTCCTACGAGCAGTACTTC	CSVAGGERGASYEQYF
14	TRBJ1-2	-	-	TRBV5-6	TGTGCCAGCAGCTTGAAACCCCCCAGAGGAGGCTACACCTTC	CASSLKPPRGGYTF
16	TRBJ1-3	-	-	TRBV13	TGTGCCAGCAGCTCCATGGGCCCGGTGAGAGGAAACACCATATATTTT	CASSSMGPVRGNTIYF
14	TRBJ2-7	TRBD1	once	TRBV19	TGTGCCAGTAGTATGGGACAGGGGGCCTACGAGCAGTACTTC	CASSMGQGAYEQYF
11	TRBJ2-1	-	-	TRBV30	TGTGCCTGGAGTCTTCCAGGTGAGCAGTTCTTC	CAWSLPGEQFF
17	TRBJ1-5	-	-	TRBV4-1	TGCGCCAGCAGCCAAGATGGTTTGGCAGTATATAATCAGCCCCAGCATTTT	CASSQDGLAVYNQPQHF
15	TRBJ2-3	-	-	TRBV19	TGTGCCAGTACCCCGCGGGGGCTAGTCACAGATACGCAGTATTTT	CASTPRGLVTDTQYF
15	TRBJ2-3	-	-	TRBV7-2	TGTGCCAGCAGCTTGAGAGGCCGCTCCACAGATACGCAGTATTTT	CASSLRGRSTDTQYF
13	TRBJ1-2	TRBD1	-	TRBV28	TGTGCCAGCAGTCAGACAGGGAACTATGGCTACACCTTC	CASSQTGNYGYTF
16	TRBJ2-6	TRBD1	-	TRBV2	TGTGCCAGCAGTTTTCAGGGGGCGTCTGGGGCCAACGTCCTGACTTTC	CASSFQGASGANVLTF